This T cell receptor beta chain was retrieved from a study of T cells in Graves' hyperthyroidism and ophthalmopathy. Overall study findings and caveats: A model of 13 V-J pairs discriminated ophthalmopathy from stable hyperthyroidism. Blood also contained most expanded thyroid clonotypes above 0.001.

The CDR3 covers 16 residues. The V and J ends lost 1 base and 2 bases respectively, with 17 bases between them. Per the germline V gene, CDR1 is DFQATT and CDR2 is SNEGSKA (reference sequence). Amplification targeted TCR beta CDR3 regions from RNA transcripts. The HTBI primer set served for first-round RT-PCR of the TCR CDR3. One entry per CDR3 protein results from TCRdb running MiXCR on the multiplex PCR reads. The table has roughly 500,000 distinct CDR3 sequences, around 13% seen once. A roughly 9.7 ml volume of fresh peripheral blood provided the PBMCs. This clonotype was observed many times. Its specificity is not known.

This chain connects TRBV20-1 to TRBJ1-2; D unclear. Sequenced material: blood. The sequence derives from a woman in her twenties or thirties with Graves' hyperthyroidism that later progressed to Graves' ophthalmopathy. Written as DNA, the CDR3 is TGCAGTGCTAGAGTGGGCTCTAGGACGGGGAACTATGGCTACACCTTC. As protein: CSARVGSRTGNYGYTF.